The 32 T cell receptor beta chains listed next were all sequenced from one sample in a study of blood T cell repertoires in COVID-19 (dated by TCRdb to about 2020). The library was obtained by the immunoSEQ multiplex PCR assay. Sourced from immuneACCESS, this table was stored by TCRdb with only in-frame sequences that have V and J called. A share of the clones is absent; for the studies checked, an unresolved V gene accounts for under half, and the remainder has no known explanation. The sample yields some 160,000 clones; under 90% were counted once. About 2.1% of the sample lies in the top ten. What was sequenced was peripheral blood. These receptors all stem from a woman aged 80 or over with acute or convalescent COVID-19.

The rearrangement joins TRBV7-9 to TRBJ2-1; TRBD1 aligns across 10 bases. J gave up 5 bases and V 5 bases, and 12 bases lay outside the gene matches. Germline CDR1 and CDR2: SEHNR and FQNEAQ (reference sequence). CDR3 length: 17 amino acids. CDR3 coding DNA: TGTGCCAGCAGCCCAGAACGGGTGGGACAGGGGAACAATGAGCAGTTCTTC. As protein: CASSPERVGQGNNEQFF. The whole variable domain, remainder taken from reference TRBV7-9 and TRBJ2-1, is DTGVSQNPRHKITKRGQNVTFRCDPISEHNRLYWYRQTLGQGPEFLTYFQNEAQLEKSRLLSDRFSAERPKGSFSTLEIQRTEQGDSAMYLCASSPERVGQGNNEQFFGPGTRLTVL.

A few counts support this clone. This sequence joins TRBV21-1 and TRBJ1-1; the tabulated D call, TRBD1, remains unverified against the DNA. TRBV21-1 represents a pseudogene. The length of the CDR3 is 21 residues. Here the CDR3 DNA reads TGTGCCAGCAGCATCTGCCCTCGATTAGCGGGACAGGGGGCCTTGAACACTGAAGCTTTCTTT. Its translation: CASSICPRLAGQGALNTEAFF.

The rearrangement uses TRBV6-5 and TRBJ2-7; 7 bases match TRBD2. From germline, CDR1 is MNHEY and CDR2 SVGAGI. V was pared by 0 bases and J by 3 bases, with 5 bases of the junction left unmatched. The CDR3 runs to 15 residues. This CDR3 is CASSYSGGDDYEQYF. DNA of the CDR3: TGTGCCAGCAGTTACTCGGGGGGGGACGACTACGAGCAGTACTTC.

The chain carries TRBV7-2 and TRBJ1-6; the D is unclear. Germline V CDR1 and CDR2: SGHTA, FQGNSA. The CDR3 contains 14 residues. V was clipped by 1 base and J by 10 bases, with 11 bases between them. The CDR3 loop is CASSLVPMQSPLHF. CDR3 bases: TGTGCCAGCAGCTTAGTGCCCATGCAGTCACCCCTCCACTTT.

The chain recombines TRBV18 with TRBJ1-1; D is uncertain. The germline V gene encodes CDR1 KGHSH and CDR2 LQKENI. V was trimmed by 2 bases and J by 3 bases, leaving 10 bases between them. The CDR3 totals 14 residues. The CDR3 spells CASSPFGGDTEAFF. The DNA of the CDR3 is TGTGCCAGCTCACCATTTGGCGGGGACACTGAAGCTTTCTTT.

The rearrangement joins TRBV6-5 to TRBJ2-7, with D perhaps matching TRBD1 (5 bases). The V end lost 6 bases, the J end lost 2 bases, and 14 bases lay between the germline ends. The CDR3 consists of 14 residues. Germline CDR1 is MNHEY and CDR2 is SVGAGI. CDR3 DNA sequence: TGTGCCAGCAGCCAGAGATGGGGCCCCTACGAGCAGTACTTC. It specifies CASSQRWGPYEQYF.

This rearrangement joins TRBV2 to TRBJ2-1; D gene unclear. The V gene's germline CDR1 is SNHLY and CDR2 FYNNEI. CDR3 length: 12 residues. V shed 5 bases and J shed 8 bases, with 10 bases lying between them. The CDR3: CASSLPRDEQFF. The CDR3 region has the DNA TGTGCCAGCAGTCTCCCCCGGGATGAGCAGTTCTTC.

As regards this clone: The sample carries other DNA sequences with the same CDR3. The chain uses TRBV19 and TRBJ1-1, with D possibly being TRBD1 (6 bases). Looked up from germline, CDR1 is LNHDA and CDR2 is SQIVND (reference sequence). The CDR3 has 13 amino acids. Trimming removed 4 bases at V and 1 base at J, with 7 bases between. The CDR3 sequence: CASSTTGNTEAFF. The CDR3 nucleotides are TGTGCCAGTAGTACGACAGGGAACACTGAAGCTTTCTTT. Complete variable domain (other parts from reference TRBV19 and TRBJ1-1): DGGITQSPKYLFRKEGQNVTLSCEQNLNHDAMYWYRQDPGQGLRLIYYSQIVNDFQKGDIAEGYSVSREKKESFPLTVTSAQKNPTAFYLCASSTTGNTEAFFGQGTRLTVV.

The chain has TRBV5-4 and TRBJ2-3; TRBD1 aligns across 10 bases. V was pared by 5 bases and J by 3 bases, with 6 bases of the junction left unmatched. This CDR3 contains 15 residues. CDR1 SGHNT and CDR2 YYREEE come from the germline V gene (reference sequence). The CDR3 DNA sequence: TGTGCCAGCAGTTACCGGGACAGGGGTACAGATACGCAGTATTTT. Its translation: CASSYRDRGTDTQYF.

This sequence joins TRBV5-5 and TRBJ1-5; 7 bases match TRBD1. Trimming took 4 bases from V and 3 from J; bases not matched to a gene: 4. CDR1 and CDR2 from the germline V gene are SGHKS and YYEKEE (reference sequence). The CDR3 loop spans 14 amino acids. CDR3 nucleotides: TGTGCCAGCAGCCCGACAGGGCTCAATCAGCCCCAGCATTTT. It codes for CASSPTGLNQPQHF.

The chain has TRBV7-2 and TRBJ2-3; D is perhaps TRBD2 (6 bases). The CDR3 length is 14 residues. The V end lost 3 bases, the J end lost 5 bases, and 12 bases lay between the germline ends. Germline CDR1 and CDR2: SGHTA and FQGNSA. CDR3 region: CASSLQSGGDTQYF. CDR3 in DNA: TGTGCCAGCAGCTTGCAGTCCGGGGGAGATACGCAGTATTTT.

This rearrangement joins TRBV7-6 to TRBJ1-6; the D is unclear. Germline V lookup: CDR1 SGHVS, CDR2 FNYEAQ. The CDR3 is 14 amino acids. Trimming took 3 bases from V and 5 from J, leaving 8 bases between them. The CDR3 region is CASSFGQNNSPLHF. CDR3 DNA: TGTGCCAGCAGCTTTGGGCAGAATAATTCACCCCTCCACTTT.

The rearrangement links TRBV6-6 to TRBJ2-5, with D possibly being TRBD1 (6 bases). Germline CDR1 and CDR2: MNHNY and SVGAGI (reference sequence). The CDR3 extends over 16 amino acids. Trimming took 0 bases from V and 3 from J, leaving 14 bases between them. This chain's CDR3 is CASSYSPEGDKETQYF. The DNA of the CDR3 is TGTGCCAGCAGTTACTCGCCTGAGGGGGACAAAGAGACCCAGTACTTC.

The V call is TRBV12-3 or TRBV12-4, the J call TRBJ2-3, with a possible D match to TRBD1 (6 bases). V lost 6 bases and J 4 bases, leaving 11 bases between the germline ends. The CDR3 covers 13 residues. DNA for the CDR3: TGTGCCAGCAGCTCTCAGGGGTCAGATACGCAGTATTTT. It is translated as CASSSQGSDTQYF.

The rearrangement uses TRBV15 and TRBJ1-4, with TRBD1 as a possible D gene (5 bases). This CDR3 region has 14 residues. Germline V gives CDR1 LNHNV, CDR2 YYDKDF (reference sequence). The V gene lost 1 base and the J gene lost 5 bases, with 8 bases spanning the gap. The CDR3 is CATSRVQDNEKLFF. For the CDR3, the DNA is TGTGCCACCAGCAGAGTACAGGACAATGAAAAACTGTTTTTT. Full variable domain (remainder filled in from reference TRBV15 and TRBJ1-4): DAMVIQNPRYQVTQFGKPVTLSCSQTLNHNVMYWYQQKSSQAPKLLFHYYDKDFNNEADTPDNFQSRRPNTSFCFLDIRSPGLGDTAMYLCATSRVQDNEKLFFGSGTQLSVL.

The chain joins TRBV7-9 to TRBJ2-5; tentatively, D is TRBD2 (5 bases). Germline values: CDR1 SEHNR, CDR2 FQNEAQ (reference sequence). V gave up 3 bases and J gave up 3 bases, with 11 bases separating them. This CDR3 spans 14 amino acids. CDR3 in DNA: TGTGCCAGCAGCTTTGGAGGCAATAAAGAGACCCAGTACTTC. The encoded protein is CASSFGGNKETQYF.

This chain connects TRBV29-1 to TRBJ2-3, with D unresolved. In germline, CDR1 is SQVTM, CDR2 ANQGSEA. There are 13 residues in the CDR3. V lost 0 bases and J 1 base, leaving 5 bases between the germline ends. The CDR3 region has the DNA TGCAGCGTTGAAGAGGGCGGCACAGATACGCAGTATTTT. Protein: CSVEEGGTDTQYF.

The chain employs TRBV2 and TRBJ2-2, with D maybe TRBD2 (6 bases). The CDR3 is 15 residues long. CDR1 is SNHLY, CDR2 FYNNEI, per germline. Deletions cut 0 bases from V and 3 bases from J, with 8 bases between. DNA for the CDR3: TGTGCCAGCAGTGAAGCCAGGAGGGACACCGGGGAGCTGTTTTTT. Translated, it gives CASSEARRDTGELFF.

The CDR3 bases are TGTGCCAGCAGTGTCGACAGGGGGGCTTCCTACGAGCAGTACTTC. Its translation is CASSVDRGASYEQYF. The chain joins TRBV2 to TRBJ2-7; 9 nucleotides agree with TRBD1. Trimming took 4 bases from V and 1 from J; bases not matched to a gene: 5. Germline loops: CDR1 SNHLY, CDR2 FYNNEI. The CDR3 is 15 amino acids. Together with reference TRBV2 and TRBJ2-7, the CDR3 gives the full variable domain: EPEVTQTPSHQVTQMGQEVILRCVPISNHLYFYWYRQILGQKVEFLVSFYNNEISEKSEIFDDQFSVERPDGSNFTLKIRSTKLEDSAMYFCASSVDRGASYEQYFGPGTRLTVT.

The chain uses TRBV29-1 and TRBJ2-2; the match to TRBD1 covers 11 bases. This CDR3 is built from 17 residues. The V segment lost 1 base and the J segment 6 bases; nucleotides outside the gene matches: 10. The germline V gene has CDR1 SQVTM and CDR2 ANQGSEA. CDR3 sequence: CSVEVTYRDRGAGELFF. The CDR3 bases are TGCAGCGTTGAAGTTACATACCGGGACAGGGGGGCCGGGGAGCTGTTTTTT.

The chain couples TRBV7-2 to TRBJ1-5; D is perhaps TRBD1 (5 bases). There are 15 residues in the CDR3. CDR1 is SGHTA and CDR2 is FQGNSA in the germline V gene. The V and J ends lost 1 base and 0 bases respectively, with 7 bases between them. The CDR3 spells CASSLEGYSNQPQHF. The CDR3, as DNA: TGTGCCAGCAGCTTAGAGGGGTATAGCAATCAGCCCCAGCATTTT.

This chain's CDR3 is CASSLRGSGTEAFF. CDR3 nucleotides: TGTGCCAGCAGCTTGCGTGGTTCGGGCACTGAAGCTTTCTTT. The chain links TRBV5-5 to TRBJ1-1, with D hard to call. The ends were cut back, 1 base at V and 4 bases at J, with 11 bases in the middle. Germline loops: CDR1 SGHKS, CDR2 YYEKEE (reference sequence). The CDR3 sequence is 14 residues long.

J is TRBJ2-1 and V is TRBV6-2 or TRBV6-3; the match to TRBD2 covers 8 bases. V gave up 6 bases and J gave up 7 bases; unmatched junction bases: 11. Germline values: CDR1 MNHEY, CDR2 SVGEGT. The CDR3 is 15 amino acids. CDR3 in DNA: TGTGCCAGCAGCCCCGGGACTAGGAACACGAATGAGCAGTTCTTC. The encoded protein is CASSPGTRNTNEQFF.

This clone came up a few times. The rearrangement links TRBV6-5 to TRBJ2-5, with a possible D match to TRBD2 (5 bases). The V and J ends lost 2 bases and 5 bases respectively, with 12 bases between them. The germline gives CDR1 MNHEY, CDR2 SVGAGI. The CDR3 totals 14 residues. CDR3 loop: CASSYDSSRETQYF. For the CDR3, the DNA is TGTGCCAGCAGTTACGACTCTAGCAGGGAGACCCAGTACTTC.

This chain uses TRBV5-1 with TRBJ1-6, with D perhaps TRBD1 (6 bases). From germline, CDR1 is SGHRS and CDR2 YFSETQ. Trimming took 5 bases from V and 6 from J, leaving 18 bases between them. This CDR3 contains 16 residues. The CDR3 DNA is TGCGCCAGCAGACCTGGACAGCCGCCACTTAATTCACCCCTCCACTTT. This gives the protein CASRPGQPPLNSPLHF.

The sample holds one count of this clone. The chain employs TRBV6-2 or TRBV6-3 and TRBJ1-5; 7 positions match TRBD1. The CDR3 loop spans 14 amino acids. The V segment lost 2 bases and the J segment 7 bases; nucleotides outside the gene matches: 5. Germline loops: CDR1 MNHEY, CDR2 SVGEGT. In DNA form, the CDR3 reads TGTGCCAGCAGTTACGTGTCAGGGGGGCAGCCCCAGCATTTT. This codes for CASSYVSGGQPQHF.

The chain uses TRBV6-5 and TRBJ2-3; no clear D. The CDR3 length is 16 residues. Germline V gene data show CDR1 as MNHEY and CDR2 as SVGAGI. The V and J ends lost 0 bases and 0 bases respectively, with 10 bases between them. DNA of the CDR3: TGTGCCAGCAGTTACTCGCGGTTTTCGAGCACAGATACGCAGTATTTT. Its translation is CASSYSRFSSTDTQYF.

The DNA of the CDR3 is TGTGCCAGCAGCCGGACCCCCGGGAGCACTGAAGCTTTCTTT. Its translation is CASSRTPGSTEAFF. The rearrangement joins TRBV14 to TRBJ1-1, with D uncertain. The CDR3 covers 14 residues. In germline, CDR1 is SGHDN, CDR2 FVKESK. The V end lost 4 bases, the J end lost 4 bases, and 13 bases lay between the germline ends. Using reference TRBV14 and TRBJ1-1 for the parts outside the CDR3, the full variable domain is EAGVTQFPSHSVIEKGQTVTLRCDPISGHDNLYWYRRVMGKEIKFLLHFVKESKQDESGMPNNRFLAERTGGTYSTLKVQPAELEDSGVYFCASSRTPGSTEAFFGQGTRLTVV.

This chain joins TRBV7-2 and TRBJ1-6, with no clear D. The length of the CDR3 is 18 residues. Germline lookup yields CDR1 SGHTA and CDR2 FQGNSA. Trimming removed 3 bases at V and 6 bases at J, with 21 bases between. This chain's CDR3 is CASSLDRLGHASNSPLHF. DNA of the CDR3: TGTGCCAGCAGCTTGGACCGACTAGGGCATGCCTCTAATTCACCCCTCCACTTT. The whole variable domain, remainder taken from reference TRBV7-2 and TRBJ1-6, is GAGVSQSPSNKVTEKGKDVELRCDPISGHTALYWYRQSLGQGLEFLIYFQGNSAPDKSGLPSDRFSAERTGGSVSTLTIQRTQQEDSAVYLCASSLDRLGHASNSPLHFGNGTRLTVT.

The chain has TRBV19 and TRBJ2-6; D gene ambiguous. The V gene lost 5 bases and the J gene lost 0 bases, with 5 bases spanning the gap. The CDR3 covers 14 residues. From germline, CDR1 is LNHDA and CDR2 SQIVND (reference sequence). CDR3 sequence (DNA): TGTGCCAGTAGTCCGAGCTCTGGGGCCAACGTCCTGACTTTC. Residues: CASSPSSGANVLTF.

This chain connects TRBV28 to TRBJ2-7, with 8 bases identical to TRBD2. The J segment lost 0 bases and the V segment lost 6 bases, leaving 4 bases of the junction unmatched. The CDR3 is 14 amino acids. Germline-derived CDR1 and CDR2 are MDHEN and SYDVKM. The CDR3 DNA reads TGTGCCAGCAGGGCCAGCGGGGGCTCCTACGAGCAGTACTTC. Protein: CASRASGGSYEQYF.

The CDR3 protein is CASSPKTVQGYTF. CDR3 in DNA: TGTGCCAGCAGTCCCAAGACTGTCCAAGGCTACACCTTC. The V call is TRBV12-3 or TRBV12-4, the J call TRBJ1-2, with no clear D. CDR3 size: 13 residues. Trimming took off 5 bases at V and 8 bases at J, with 15 bases between the two ends.